This T cell receptor beta chain was captured by sequencing in a study of blood T cells in healthy people across ages. Study background: About one barcoded beta molecule was captured per two T cells (by template switching).

Study-level findings and limits: Among T cells, TCR beta diversity per million cells dropped roughly linearly as age rose.

The use of a sample-barcoded 5' primer and a J-beta primer mix characterized a second PCR of roughly 6 to 11 cycles. No fewer than 2.5 million CDR3-containing paired-end reads came from each sample. TCRdb analysed the 5' RACE reads with MiXCR anew, one entry per CDR3 protein. The table records around 750,000 distinct CDR3 sequences, roughly 50% of them present only once. The CDR3 runs 15 residues. V gave up 6 bases and J gave up 4 bases; unmatched junction bases: 9. Germline V gene sequence: CDR1 SNHLY, CDR2 FYNNEI. Comments on this clonotype: Its antigen remains unidentified.

Sequencing input: blood. The sequence was obtained from an elderly man in good health. The J gene is TRBJ2-7, the V gene TRBV2; 10 nucleotides match TRBD2. The CDR3 here is CASRRGTSERYEQYF. Here the CDR3 DNA reads TGTGCCAGCAGGAGGGGGACTAGCGAGCGGTACGAGCAGTACTTC.